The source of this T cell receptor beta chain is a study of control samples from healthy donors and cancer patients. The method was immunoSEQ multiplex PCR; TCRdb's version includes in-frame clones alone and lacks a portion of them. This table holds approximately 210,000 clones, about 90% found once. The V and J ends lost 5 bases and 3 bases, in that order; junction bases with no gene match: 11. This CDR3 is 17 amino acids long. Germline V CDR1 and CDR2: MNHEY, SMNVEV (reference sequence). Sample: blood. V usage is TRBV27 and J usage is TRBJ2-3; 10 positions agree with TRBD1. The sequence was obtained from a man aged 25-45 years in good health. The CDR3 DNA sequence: TGTGCCAGCAGTGACCCCAGGTGGACAGGGGGGACAGATACGCAGTATTTT. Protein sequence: CASSDPRWTGGTDTQYF.